This T cell receptor (beta chain) was sequenced during a study of stem cell transplantation in POMP-related autoinflammatory disease. The CDR3 consists of 14 residues. This clone was observed a few times. Sequencing used immunoSEQ multiplex PCR; TCRdb keeps in-frame clones, though not all of them. The table has fewer than 30,000 clones, 82% seen once. The genes are TRBV21-1 and TRBJ2-7; TRBD2, the D gene given by the table, was not confirmed from the DNA. TRBV21-1 is assigned pseudogene status. The sequence came from a human donor with POMP-related autoinflammation and immune dysregulation (PRAID). Sequencing used CD4+ T cells from PBMCs, obtained before stem cell transplantation. Here the CDR3 DNA reads TGTGCCAGCAGCTTCCGGGTTAAGAGCTACGAGCAGTACTTC. This translates into CASSFRVKSYEQYF.